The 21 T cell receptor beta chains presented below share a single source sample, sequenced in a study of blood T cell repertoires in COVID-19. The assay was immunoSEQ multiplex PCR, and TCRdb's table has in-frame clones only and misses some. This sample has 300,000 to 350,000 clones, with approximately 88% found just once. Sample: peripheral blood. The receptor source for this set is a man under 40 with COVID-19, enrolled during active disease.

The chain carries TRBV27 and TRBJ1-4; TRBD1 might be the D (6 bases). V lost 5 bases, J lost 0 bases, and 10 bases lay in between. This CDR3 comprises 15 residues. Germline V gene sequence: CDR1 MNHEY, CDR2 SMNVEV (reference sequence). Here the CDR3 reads CASSPDSATNEKLFF. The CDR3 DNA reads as TGTGCCAGCAGTCCGGACAGCGCAACTAATGAAAAACTGTTTTTT.

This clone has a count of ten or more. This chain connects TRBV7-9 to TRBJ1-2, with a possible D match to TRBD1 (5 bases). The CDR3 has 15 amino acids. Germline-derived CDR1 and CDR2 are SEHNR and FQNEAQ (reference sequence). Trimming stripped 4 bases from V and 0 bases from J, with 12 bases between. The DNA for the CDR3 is TGTGCCAGCAGCTGGGGGGACTCCACTAACTATGGCTACACCTTC. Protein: CASSWGDSTNYGYTF.

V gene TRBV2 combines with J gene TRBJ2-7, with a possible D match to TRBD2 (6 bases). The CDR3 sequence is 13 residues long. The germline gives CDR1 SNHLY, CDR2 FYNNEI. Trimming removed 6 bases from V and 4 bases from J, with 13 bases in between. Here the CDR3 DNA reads TGTGCCAGCAGGGAGGGAGCCCTATACGAGCAGTACTTC. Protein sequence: CASREGALYEQYF.

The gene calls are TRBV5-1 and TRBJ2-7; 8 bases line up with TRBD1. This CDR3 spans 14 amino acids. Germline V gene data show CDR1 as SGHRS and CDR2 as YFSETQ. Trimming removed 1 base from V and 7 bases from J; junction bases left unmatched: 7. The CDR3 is CASSLRQGASEQYF. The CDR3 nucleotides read TGCGCCAGCAGCTTGCGTCAGGGGGCAAGTGAGCAGTACTTC.

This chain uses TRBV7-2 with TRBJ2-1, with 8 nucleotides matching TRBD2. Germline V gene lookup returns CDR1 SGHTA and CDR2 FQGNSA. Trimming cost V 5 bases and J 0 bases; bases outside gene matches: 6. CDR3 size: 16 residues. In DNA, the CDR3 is TGTGCCAGCAGCGCCCGGGGGACTAGCTCCTACAATGAGCAGTTCTTC. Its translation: CASSARGTSSYNEQFF.

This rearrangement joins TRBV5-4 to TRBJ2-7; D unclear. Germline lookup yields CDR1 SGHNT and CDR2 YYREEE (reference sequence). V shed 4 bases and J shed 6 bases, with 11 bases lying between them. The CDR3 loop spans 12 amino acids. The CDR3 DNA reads TGTGCCAGCAGCCCGACACGGTCCGAGCAGTACTTC. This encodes CASSPTRSEQYF.

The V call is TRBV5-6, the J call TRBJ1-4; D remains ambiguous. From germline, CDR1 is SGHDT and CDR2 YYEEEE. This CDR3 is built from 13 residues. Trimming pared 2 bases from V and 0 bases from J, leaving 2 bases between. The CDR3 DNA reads TGTGCCAGCAGCTTCGCAACTAATGAAAAACTGTTTTTT. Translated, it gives CASSFATNEKLFF.

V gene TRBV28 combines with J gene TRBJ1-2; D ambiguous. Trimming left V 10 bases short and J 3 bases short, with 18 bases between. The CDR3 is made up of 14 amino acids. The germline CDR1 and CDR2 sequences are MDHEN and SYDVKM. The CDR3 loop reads CAIKDGGLDYGYTF. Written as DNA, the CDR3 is TGTGCCATCAAAGACGGAGGGTTAGACTATGGCTACACCTTC.

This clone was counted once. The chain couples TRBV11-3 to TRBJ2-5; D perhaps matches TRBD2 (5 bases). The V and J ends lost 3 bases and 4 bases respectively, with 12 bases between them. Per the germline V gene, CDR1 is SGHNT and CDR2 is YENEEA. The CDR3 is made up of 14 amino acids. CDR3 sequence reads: CASSFNGAVETQYF. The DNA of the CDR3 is TGTGCCAGCAGCTTCAACGGAGCGGTAGAGACCCAGTACTTC.

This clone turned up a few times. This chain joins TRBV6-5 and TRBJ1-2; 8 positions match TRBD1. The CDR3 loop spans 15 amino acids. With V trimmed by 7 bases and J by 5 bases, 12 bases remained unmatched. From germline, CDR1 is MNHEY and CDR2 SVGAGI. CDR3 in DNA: TGTGCCAGCACCCACAGGGGGACGAAGGTGTATGGCTACACCTTC. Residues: CASTHRGTKVYGYTF.

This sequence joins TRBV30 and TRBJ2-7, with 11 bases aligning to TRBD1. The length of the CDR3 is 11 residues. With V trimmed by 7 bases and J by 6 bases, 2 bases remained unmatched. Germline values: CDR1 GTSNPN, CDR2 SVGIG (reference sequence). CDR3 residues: CALDRGLEQYF. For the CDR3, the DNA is TGTGCCTTGGACAGGGGGCTCGAGCAGTACTTC.

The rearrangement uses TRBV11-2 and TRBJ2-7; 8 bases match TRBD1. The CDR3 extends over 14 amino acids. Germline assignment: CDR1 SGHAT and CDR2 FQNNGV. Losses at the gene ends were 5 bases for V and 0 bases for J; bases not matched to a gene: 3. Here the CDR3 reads CASSVTGGSYEQYF. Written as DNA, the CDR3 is TGTGCCAGCAGCGTTACAGGGGGCTCCTACGAGCAGTACTTC.

The CDR3 loop is CASSSDSGTGFNEQFF. The CDR3, as DNA: TGTGCCAGCAGTTCGGATTCCGGGACAGGGTTCAATGAGCAGTTCTTC. This chain links TRBV6-2 or TRBV6-3 with TRBJ2-1; 9 bases are a match to TRBD1. Looked up from germline, CDR1 is MNHEY and CDR2 is SVGEGT. The CDR3 extends over 16 amino acids. The V gene end was trimmed by 4 bases and the J gene end by 6 bases; junction bases not matched to a gene: 10.

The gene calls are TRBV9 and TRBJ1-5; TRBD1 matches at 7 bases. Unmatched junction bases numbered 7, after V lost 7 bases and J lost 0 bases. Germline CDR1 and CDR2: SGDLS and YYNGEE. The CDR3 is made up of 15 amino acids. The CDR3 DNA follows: TGTGCCAGCTCTCCAACAGGGGATAGCAATCAGCCCCAGCATTTT. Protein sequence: CASSPTGDSNQPQHF. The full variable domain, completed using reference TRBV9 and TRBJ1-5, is DSGVTQTPKHLITATGQRVTLRCSPRSGDLSVYWYQQSLDQGLQFLIQYYNGEERAKGNILERFSAQQFPDLHSELNLSSLELGDSALYFCASSPTGDSNQPQHFGDGTRLSIL.

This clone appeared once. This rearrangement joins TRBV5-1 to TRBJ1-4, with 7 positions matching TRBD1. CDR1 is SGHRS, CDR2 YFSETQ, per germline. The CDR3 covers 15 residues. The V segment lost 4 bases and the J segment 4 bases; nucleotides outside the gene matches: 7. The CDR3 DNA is TGCGCCAGCAGCGGGACGGGACAGTTTAATGAAAAACTGTTTTTT. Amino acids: CASSGTGQFNEKLFF.

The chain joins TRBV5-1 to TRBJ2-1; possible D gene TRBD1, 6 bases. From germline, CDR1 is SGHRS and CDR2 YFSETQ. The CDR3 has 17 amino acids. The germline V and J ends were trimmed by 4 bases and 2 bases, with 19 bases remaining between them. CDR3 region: CASSTGYTGFAYNEQFF. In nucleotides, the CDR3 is TGCGCCAGCAGCACGGGATATACAGGGTTCGCCTACAATGAGCAGTTCTTC.

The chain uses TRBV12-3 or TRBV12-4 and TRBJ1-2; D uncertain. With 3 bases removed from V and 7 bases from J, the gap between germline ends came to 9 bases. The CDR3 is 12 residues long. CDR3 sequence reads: CASSLGSAGYTF. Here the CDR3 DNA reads TGTGCCAGCAGTTTGGGCTCCGCTGGCTACACCTTC.

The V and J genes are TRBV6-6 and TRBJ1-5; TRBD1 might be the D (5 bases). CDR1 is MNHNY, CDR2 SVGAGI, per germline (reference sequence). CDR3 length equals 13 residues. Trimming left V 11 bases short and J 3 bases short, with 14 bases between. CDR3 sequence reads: CACRGFSNQPQHF. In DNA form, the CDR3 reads TGTGCCTGTCGGGGGTTCTCCAATCAGCCCCAGCATTTT.

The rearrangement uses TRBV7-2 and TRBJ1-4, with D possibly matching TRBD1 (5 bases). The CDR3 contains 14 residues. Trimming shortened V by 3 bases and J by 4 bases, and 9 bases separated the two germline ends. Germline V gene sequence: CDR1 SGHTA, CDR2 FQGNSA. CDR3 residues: CASSFRGDNEKLFF. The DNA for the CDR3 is TGTGCCAGCAGCTTCCGGGGGGATAATGAAAAACTGTTTTTT.

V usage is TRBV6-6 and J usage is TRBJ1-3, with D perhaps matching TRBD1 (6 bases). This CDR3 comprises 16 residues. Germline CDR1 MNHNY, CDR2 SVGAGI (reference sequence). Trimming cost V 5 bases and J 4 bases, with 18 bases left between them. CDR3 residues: CASSIPGQGSGNTIYF. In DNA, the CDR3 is TGTGCCAGCAGTATCCCCGGCCAGGGGAGCGGAAACACCATATATTTT.

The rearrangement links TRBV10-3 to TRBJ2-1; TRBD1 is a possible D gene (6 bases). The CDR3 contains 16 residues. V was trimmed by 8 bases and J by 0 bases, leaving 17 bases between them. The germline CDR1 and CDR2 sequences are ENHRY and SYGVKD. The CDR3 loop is CAIGVRDTGSYNEQFF. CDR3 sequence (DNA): TGTGCCATCGGAGTACGGGACACCGGCTCCTACAATGAGCAGTTCTTC.